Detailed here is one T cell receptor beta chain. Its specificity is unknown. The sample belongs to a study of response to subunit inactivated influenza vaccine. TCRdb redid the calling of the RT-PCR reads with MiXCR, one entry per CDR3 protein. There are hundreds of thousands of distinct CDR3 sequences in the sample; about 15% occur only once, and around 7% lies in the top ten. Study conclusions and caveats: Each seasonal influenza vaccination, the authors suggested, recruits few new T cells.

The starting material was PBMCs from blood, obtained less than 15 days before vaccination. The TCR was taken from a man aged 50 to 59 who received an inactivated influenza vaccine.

CDR3 protein: CASIRTGVFGYTF. The DNA of the CDR3 is TGTGCCAGCATACGGACAGGGGTCTTTGGCTACACCTTC. The V gene is TRBV12-3 or TRBV12-4, the J gene TRBJ1-2, with TRBD1 identical over 9 bases. V gave up 7 bases and J gave up 7 bases; unmatched junction bases: 7. CDR3 length equals 13 residues.